Given below is one T cell receptor (beta chain) in context. What it recognizes is unknown. The sample originates from a study of cytomegalovirus exposure and HLA in healthy donors. General study points: Presence/absence analyses rested on an assumption that sequencing depth was roughly uniform across donors. In a later analysis, HLA-C alleles had the fewest associated TCRs, DRB1 alleles the most.

PCR used 60 Vbeta primers and 13 Jbeta primers. The protocol was immunoSEQ multiplex PCR, while the TCRdb copy is restricted to in-frame clones and leaves out a portion. The data show tens of thousands of clones, 78% seen once. Germline V CDR1 and CDR2: MDHEN, SYDVKM. The trim removed 5 bases at V and 7 bases at J, leaving 10 bases unmatched. The CDR3 is 16 residues long. Sequencing used PBMCs. This sequence joins TRBV28 and TRBJ1-5; 11 bases are a match to TRBD1. The clonotype originates from a male donor in good health and CMV-seropositive. The CDR3 region has the DNA TGTGCCAGCAGTGCCCCTGGTGGGACAGGGGGACAGCCCCAGCATTTT. It yields the protein CASSAPGGTGGQPQHF.